Listed here is a single TCR beta chain. The antigen remains unidentified. Diagnoses were established using clinical symptoms, serum thyroxine and TRAb, thyroid ultrasound and orbital computed tomography. This sample was taken from a study of T cells in Graves' hyperthyroidism and ophthalmopathy. Overall study findings and caveats: Most clonotypes expanded in thyroid above 0.001 were likewise present in blood. Prediction of ophthalmopathy progression came a median about 6 months pre-onset.

From RNA transcripts, TCR beta CDR3 regions were amplified. During a first-round RT-PCR of the TCR CDR3, the HTBI primer set was used. TCRdb called the multiplex PCR reads again in MiXCR, with one record for every CDR3 protein. Of approximately 700,000 distinct CDR3 sequences in the sample, about 45% were seen once. The TCR sequence derives from an adult man with Graves' disease, either hyperthyroidism or ophthalmopathy (not recorded which). What was sequenced was peripheral blood or thyroid tissue (not recorded which).

In DNA, the CDR3 is TGTGCCAGCTCACCGACGGAGGGGTCGGTTGGCACTGAAGCTTTCTTT. This sequence encodes CASSPTEGSVGTEAFF. The genes are TRBV7-9 and TRBJ1-1, with D possibly being TRBD1 (5 bases). Germline V gene lookup returns CDR1 SEHNR and CDR2 FQNEAQ (reference sequence). Trimming removed 8 bases at V and 4 bases at J, with 23 bases between. This CDR3 comprises 16 residues.